This passage covers 20 T cell receptor beta chains from one sample sequenced in a study of regulatory T cells in long-lasting Graves disease. Construction of TCR beta libraries relied on iRepertoire HTBI primers and on Arm-PCR targeting CDR3 regions. MiXCR was run by TCRdb on the multiplex PCR reads, yielding one entry per CDR3 protein. This table holds about 470,000 distinct CDR3 sequences, 16% found once. Indicated time point: newly diagnosed GD, antithyroid drugs for less than 3 months. PBMC-extracted RNA yielded the TCR library. The same sample was also used in a study of T cells in Graves' hyperthyroidism and ophthalmopathy.

The sample was peripheral blood mononuclear cells (PBMCs), taken at new diagnosis, from a patient treated with antithyroid drugs. The receptors were gathered from a man aged 40-50 years with Graves disease.

This clonotype qualifies as hyperexpanded. The gene calls are TRBV24-1 and TRBJ2-1, with 7 bases aligning to TRBD1. The CDR3 sequence is 18 residues long. Germline V CDR1 and CDR2: KGHDR, SFDVKD. V dropped 0 bases and J dropped 4; count of bases not matched to a gene: 11. CDR3 DNA sequence: TGTGCCACCAGTGATTTGCCTACAGGGGTTCTTGGTTACAATGAGCAGTTCTTC. Residues: CATSDLPTGVLGYNEQFF.

There are many counts of this clonotype. The V call is TRBV7-9, the J call TRBJ1-2, with a possible D match to TRBD1 (5 bases). Germline lookup yields CDR1 SEHNR and CDR2 FQNEAQ (reference sequence). The germline V and J ends were trimmed by 5 bases and 5 bases, with 9 bases remaining between them. This CDR3 has 12 residues. The CDR3 bases are TGTGCCAGCAGCGCCGACAGTTATGGCTACACCTTC. Amino acid sequence: CASSADSYGYTF.

This clonotype has at least ten counts. This chain joins TRBV2 and TRBJ1-1; TRBD1 might be the D (5 bases). Trimming cost V 7 bases and J 0 bases, with 9 bases left between them. From germline, CDR1 is SNHLY and CDR2 FYNNEI. The CDR3 has 13 amino acids. CDR3 residues: CASTVTVNTEAFF. CDR3 DNA: TGTGCCAGCACGGTGACAGTGAACACTGAAGCTTTCTTT.

This clonotype occurred many times. The V gene is TRBV6-2 or TRBV6-3, the J gene TRBJ2-1, with a possible D match to TRBD1 (6 bases). The V and J ends lost 6 bases and 4 bases respectively, with 22 bases between them. Germline CDR1 is MNHEY and CDR2 is SVGEGT. CDR3 size: 17 residues. The CDR3: CASSQGSGAVLYNEQFF. CDR3 bases: TGTGCCAGCAGCCAGGGGTCAGGGGCGGTCCTGTACAATGAGCAGTTCTTC.

This clonotype occurred many times. The CDR3 DNA reads as TGTGCCAGCAGTTTTACAAGCGGGAACTACAATGAGCAGTTCTTC. Its translation is CASSFTSGNYNEQFF. The genes are TRBV12-3 or TRBV12-4 and TRBJ2-1, with 7 bases aligning to TRBD2. V dropped 3 bases and J dropped 3; count of bases not matched to a gene: 5. CDR3 size: 15 residues.

This clonotype was recorded at least ten times. CDR3 residues: CASSLRRIGGGRLYEQYF. In DNA, the CDR3 is TGTGCCAGCAGCCTCCGGCGGATCGGGGGCGGGAGACTCTACGAGCAGTACTTC. The genes are TRBV7-2 and TRBJ2-7; possible D gene TRBD2, 7 bases. Germline values: CDR1 SGHTA, CDR2 FQGNSA. V was clipped by 5 bases and J by 3 bases, with 26 bases between them. The CDR3 has 18 amino acids.

This clonotype has ten or more counts. V usage is TRBV24-1 and J usage is TRBJ2-1, with 7 nucleotides matching TRBD2. Germline CDR1 is KGHDR and CDR2 is SFDVKD. The trim removed 5 bases at V and 13 bases at J, leaving 13 bases unmatched. The CDR3 sequence is 14 residues long. CDR3 sequence (DNA): TGTGCCACCAGTGGGGTCGGGCTAAGCGGGACTCAGTTCTTC. It codes for CATSGVGLSGTQFF.

This rearrangement joins TRBV5-1 to TRBJ1-1; 10 nucleotides agree with TRBD1. Germline CDR1 is SGHRS and CDR2 is YFSETQ. The CDR3 is made up of 15 amino acids. V gave up 0 bases and J gave up 3 bases; unmatched junction bases: 2. The CDR3 here is CASSLETGGYTEAFF. The CDR3 nucleotides are TGCGCCAGCAGCTTGGAGACAGGGGGCTACACTGAAGCTTTCTTT. Drawing the rest from reference TRBV5-1 and TRBJ1-1, the complete variable domain is KAGVTQTPRYLIKTRGQQVTLSCSPISGHRSVSWYQQTPGQGLQFLFEYFSETQRNKGNFPGRFSGRQFSNSRSEMNVSTLELGDSALYLCASSLETGGYTEAFFGQGTRLTVV.

Ten or more counts support this clonotype. The junction differs from germline at one of its ends, possibly a read error. The chain is built from TRBV28 and TRBJ1-1; D not resolved. Germline loops: CDR1 MDHEN, CDR2 SYDVKM. This CDR3 contains 16 residues. The CDR3 is CASSFNSPGYQAEAFF. In DNA form, the CDR3 reads TGTGCCAGCAGTTTTAACTCCCCAGGTTATCAAGCTGAAGCCTTCTTT.

This clonotype has only a few counts. This sequence joins TRBV27 and TRBJ1-2; no clear D. CDR1 and CDR2 (germline): MNHEY, SMNVEV (reference sequence). The CDR3 runs 14 residues. V lost 2 bases, J lost 4 bases, and 11 bases lay in between. Written as DNA, the CDR3 is TGTGCCAGCAGTTTAAACGGCGGAGCCTATGGCTACACCTTC. Translated: CASSLNGGAYGYTF.

The chain joins TRBV5-1 to TRBJ2-2, with TRBD2 matching 7 bases. Losses at the gene ends were 7 bases for V and 6 bases for J; bases not matched to a gene: 6. In germline, CDR1 is SGHRS, CDR2 YFSETQ. The length of the CDR3 is 13 residues. In DNA, the CDR3 is TGCGCCAGCTTCCTCCGGGAGGCCGGGGAGCTGTTTTTT. It translates to CASFLREAGELFF.

This clonotype has only a few counts. J is TRBJ2-7 and V is TRBV7-9, with D unclear. This CDR3 spans 18 amino acids. V was cut by 4 bases and J by 2 bases, with 24 bases left in between. CDR1 SEHNR and CDR2 FQNEAQ come from the germline V gene (reference sequence). This CDR3 reads CASSSKGFFRAETYEQYF. In DNA form, the CDR3 reads TGTGCCAGCAGCTCCAAGGGTTTTTTTAGGGCTGAAACCTACGAGCAGTACTTC.

This clonotype appeared many times. The CDR3 DNA reads as TGTGCCAGCAGGGCCGGATGGGTAAATGAGCAGTTCTTC. Protein sequence: CASRAGWVNEQFF. The chain employs TRBV28 and TRBJ2-5; D uncertain. The J call is in doubt because the DNA end fits TRBJ2-1 better. Germline assignment: CDR1 MDHEN and CDR2 SYDVKM. This CDR3 region has 13 residues.

A remark on this clonotype: This may arise from a read error, as a much more abundant clone is one base away. The rearrangement uses TRBV2 and TRBJ1-2, with 9 nucleotides matching TRBD1. This CDR3 is 15 amino acids long. CDR1 is SNHLY, CDR2 FYNNEI, per germline. The CDR3 DNA sequence: TGTGTCAGCGGGGGCAGACAGGGGGGGAACTATGGCTACACCTTC. Translation gives CVSGGRQGGNYGYTF.

At least ten counts were recorded for this clonotype. J is TRBJ1-2 and V is TRBV15, with D unresolved. This CDR3 has 13 residues. Trimming left V 2 bases short and J 1 base short, with 5 bases between. The germline V gene has CDR1 LNHNV and CDR2 YYDKDF (reference sequence). CDR3 protein: CATSRLDNYGYTF. DNA of the CDR3: TGTGCCACCAGCAGACTAGATAACTATGGCTACACCTTC.

The chain employs TRBV6-5 and TRBJ2-2; D is unclear. Trimming took off 0 bases at V and 7 bases at J, with 12 bases between the two ends. The CDR3 is 15 residues long. Germline assignment: CDR1 MNHEY and CDR2 SVGAGI. This CDR3 reads CASSYSQVYIGELFF. CDR3 nucleotides: TGTGCCAGCAGTTACTCGCAGGTCTATATCGGGGAGCTGTTTTTT.

In its sample, this clonotype was seen many times. V usage is TRBV28 and J usage is TRBJ2-7, with TRBD2 matching over 8 bases. This CDR3 spans 14 amino acids. The V segment lost 9 bases and the J segment 0 bases; nucleotides outside the gene matches: 7. CDR1 and CDR2 (germline): MDHEN, SYDVKM. Written as DNA, the CDR3 is TGTGCCAGTTATCCAACTAGCGGCTCCTACGAGCAGTACTTC. Protein: CASYPTSGSYEQYF.

At least ten counts were recorded for this clonotype. J is TRBJ2-1 and V is TRBV12-3 or TRBV12-4, with 9 bases that match TRBD1. V shed 7 bases, J shed 4 bases, and the junction held 8 bases outside the gene matches. The CDR3 has 15 residues. The CDR3 nucleotides read TGTGCCAGCACCCCCGGGACAGGGACGTACAATGAGCAGTTCTTC. Its protein is CASTPGTGTYNEQFF.

In its sample, this clonotype was seen many times. V usage is TRBV6-2 or TRBV6-3 and J usage is TRBJ2-7; the D is unclear. The CDR3 covers 13 residues. Trimming took 7 bases from V and 3 from J, leaving 13 bases between them. Germline loops: CDR1 MNHEY, CDR2 SVGEGT. CDR3 sequence (DNA): TGTGCCAGCACCGAGGAGTTATACTACGAGCAGTACTTC. As protein: CASTEELYYEQYF.

This clonotype has ten or more counts. The chain couples TRBV12-3 or TRBV12-4 to TRBJ2-1; TRBD2 agrees at 9 bases. The CDR3 extends over 15 amino acids. After removal of 1 base from V and 8 bases from J, the junction contained 6 bases not matched to a gene. The CDR3 coding sequence is TGTGCCAGCAGTTTAGGGGTAGCGGGAGACCATGAGCAGTTCTTC. Its translation: CASSLGVAGDHEQFF.